This TCR beta chain was sequenced during a study of early T cells in non-severe SARS-CoV-2 infection. Turning to the study itself: Sequencing was performed on bulk RNA from unsorted whole blood, leaving chains unpaired.

Each cDNA molecule carried a unique molecular identifier. TCRdb used MiXCR to reprocess the 5' RACE reads, holding one entry per CDR3 protein. Of roughly 86,000 distinct CDR3 sequences listed, around 6% are singletons. In its sample, this clonotype was seen many times. The trim removed 6 bases at V and 7 bases at J, leaving 14 bases unmatched. The germline V gene has CDR1 DFQATT and CDR2 SNEGSKA (reference sequence). The CDR3 runs to 14 residues. Sequencing was performed on whole blood. The chain uses TRBV20-1 and TRBJ1-2, with 7 bases aligning to TRBD1. The receptor was isolated from an adult who was a healthcare worker with PCR-confirmed SARS-CoV-2 infection or an uninfected control (not recorded which). CDR3 bases: TGCAGTGCCCCCCACCTCCGGGACAGAGGTGGCTACACCTTC. This encodes CSAPHLRDRGGYTF.